Listed below are T cell receptor beta chains from one sample, sequenced in a study of T cell responses to AZD1222 COVID-19 vaccine. Some clones are missing from TCRdb's copy, which holds only in-frame ones; the method was immunoSEQ multiplex PCR. The sample includes some 150,000 clones, 75% to 90% of them seen just once. Sequencing used peripheral blood, obtained after recovery from COVID-19. These receptors were collected from an adult who had recovered from COVID-19. The CDR3 runs from the conserved cysteine through the conserved F or W. D genes are given only for firm matches. Expanded clones are given a class, and other clones once, few, many or no size at all.

J gene	clone size	D gene	V gene	CDR3 length	CDR3 DNA	CDR3 protein
TRBJ1-2	-	-	TRBV13	12	TGTGCCAGCAGCTTACGGACGTACGGCTACACCTTC	CASSLRTYGYTF
TRBJ2-3	-	-	TRBV25-1	13	TGTGCCAGCAGTGCAGGGATCCCAGATACGCAGTATTTT	CASSAGIPDTQYF
TRBJ1-2	-	-	TRBV18	16	TGTGCCAGCTCACCTGGACTTCAAGGGCACATCTATGGCTACACCTTC	CASSPGLQGHIYGYTF
TRBJ1-2	-	-	TRBV6-5	12	TGTGCCAGCGGCCCAACGGGGGACGGCTACACCTTC	CASGPTGDGYTF
TRBJ2-1	-	-	TRBV9	14	TGTGCCAGCAGCGTAGTGGCAGGGGTGAATGAGCAGTTCTTC	CASSVVAGVNEQFF
TRBJ2-2	-	-	TRBV3-1/TRBV3-2	12	TGTGCCAGCAGCCAATACACCGGGGAGCTGTTTTTT	CASSQYTGELFF
TRBJ2-1	-	TRBD2	TRBV11-3	15	TGTGCCAGCAGCTTAGACGGGGGGGCAGGCAATGAGCAGTTCTTC	CASSLDGGAGNEQFF
TRBJ1-5	-	-	TRBV7-2	13	TGTGCCAGCAGCTTAGTGGGGAGGGAGCCCCAGCATTTT	CASSLVGREPQHF
TRBJ1-2	-	-	TRBV28	13	TGTGCCAGCAGTTTAAACCAAATCTATGGCTACACCTTC	CASSLNQIYGYTF
TRBJ2-7	once	-	TRBV18	15	TGTGCCAGCTCACCCGGGACACTACCCTCTTCCGAGCAGTACTTC	CASSPGTLPSSEQYF
TRBJ2-1	-	-	TRBV28	19	TGTGCCAGCAGTCCTCTAGCGCCTCGAGGAGGAGTCTCCTACAATGAGCAGTTCTTC	CASSPLAPRGGVSYNEQFF
TRBJ1-6	-	-	TRBV7-6	13	TGTGCCAGCAGCCCCTCCTATAATTCACCCCTCCACTTT	CASSPSYNSPLHF
TRBJ1-2	-	-	TRBV21-1	12	TGTGCCAGCTGGACGGACCGCTATGGCTACACCTTC	CASWTDRYGYTF
TRBJ2-7	-	TRBD1	TRBV12-3/TRBV12-4	13	TGTGCCAGCAGCCGGGACAGGGCTCGTGAGCAGTACTTC	CASSRDRAREQYF
TRBJ1-2	-	-	TRBV7-2	14	TGTGCCAGCAGCTTAGGTAACGGGGCGTCTGGCTACACCTTC	CASSLGNGASGYTF
TRBJ2-1	-	-	TRBV4-1	14	TGCGCCAGCAGCCAAAAAATGATGGAGGCTGAGCAGTTCTTC	CASSQKMMEAEQFF
TRBJ1-3	-	TRBD1	TRBV19	14	TGTGCCAGTAGACACGGGACAGTCGGAAACACCATATATTTT	CASRHGTVGNTIYF
TRBJ2-2	once	-	TRBV6-6	15	TGTGCCAGCAGTTACTCGAGTTATGCGGGCGGGGAGCTGTTTTTT	CASSYSSYAGGELFF
TRBJ2-4	few	TRBD1	TRBV28	11	TGTGCCAGCCAAAAGGGGGCCCGGCTGTACTTC	CASQKGARLYF
TRBJ2-7	-	-	TRBV5-6	14	TGTGCCAGCAGCTACGGGAGCCCCTCCTACGAGCAGTACTTC	CASSYGSPSYEQYF
TRBJ2-7	-	-	TRBV24-1	15	TGTGCCACCAGTGACGGGTTGACAAACTCCTACGAGCAGTACTTC	CATSDGLTNSYEQYF
TRBJ1-5	-	-	TRBV28	13	TGTGCCACTAGCGGGGGCTTTAGTCAGCCCCAGCATTTT	CATSGGFSQPQHF
TRBJ2-1	-	-	TRBV7-9	11	TGTGCCAGCACCGATACTTCTGAGCAGTTCTTC	CASTDTSEQFF
TRBJ1-6	once	-	TRBV18	15	TGTGCCAGCTCACTCGGGACACCATATAATTCACCCCTCCACTTT	CASSLGTPYNSPLHF
TRBJ1-6	-	TRBD1	TRBV7-9	14	TGTGCCAGCAGCCGGGACAGGGGGGATTCACCCCTCCACTTT	CASSRDRGDSPLHF
TRBJ2-7	-	-	TRBV27	13	TGTGCCAGCAGTTTATTGAGGGCGGGCGAGCAGTACTTC	CASSLLRAGEQYF
TRBJ1-1	-	-	TRBV29-1	12	TGCAGCGTTTCCCACGGGGACACTGAAGCTTTCTTT	CSVSHGDTEAFF
TRBJ1-1	-	-	TRBV10-3	14	TGTGCCATCAGTGTTTTAGGCGGCAACACTGAAGCTTTCTTT	CAISVLGGNTEAFF
TRBJ2-2	-	-	TRBV5-5	15	TGTGCCAGCAGCTTGGGGATAGTCTACACCGGGGAGCTGTTTTTT	CASSLGIVYTGELFF
TRBJ2-2	-	-	TRBV5-4	15	TGTGCCAGCAGCTTGCGCAGGGACCACACCGGGGAGCTGTTTTTT	CASSLRRDHTGELFF
TRBJ2-1	-	TRBD2	TRBV7-8	15	TGTGCCAGCAGCTTAATAGCGGGCTCCTACAATGAGCAGTTCTTC	CASSLIAGSYNEQFF
TRBJ2-1	few	-	TRBV7-3	16	TGTGCCAGCAGCTTAACAGGGACCCCCTCCTACAATGAGCAGTTCTTC	CASSLTGTPSYNEQFF
TRBJ1-1	-	-	TRBV6-6	13	TGTGCCAGCAGCGGGAATAGGGGGACTGAAGCTTTCTTT	CASSGNRGTEAFF
TRBJ2-7	-	-	TRBV7-8	16	TGTGCCAGCAGCGGTGAGGTCCGGGACGGGTCCTACGAGCAGTACTTC	CASSGEVRDGSYEQYF
TRBJ2-2	-	TRBD2	TRBV19	17	TGTGCCAGTAGTTTCGTAGCGGGACCTGACCTCTCCCGGGAGCTGTTTTTT	CASSFVAGPDLSRELFF
TRBJ2-2	-	-	TRBV2	14	TGTGCCGTGGGGGCGGGCCGGAACACCGGGGAGCTGTTTTTT	CAVGAGRNTGELFF
TRBJ2-5	-	TRBD1	TRBV7-6	14	TGTGCCAGCAGCTCCGGACAGGGCCGAGAGACCCAGTACTTC	CASSSGQGRETQYF
TRBJ2-7	few	TRBD2	TRBV27	14	TGTGCCAGCAGTCCCCTCAATAGCGGGGGCGAGCAGTACTTC	CASSPLNSGGEQYF
TRBJ2-7	-	TRBD2	TRBV28	15	TGTGCCAGCAGTGACGGGACTAGCGCCTTCCACGAGCAGTACTTC	CASSDGTSAFHEQYF
TRBJ2-7	-	-	TRBV7-8	11	TGTGCCAGCAGGGACGTGTACGAGCAGTACTTC	CASRDVYEQYF
TRBJ2-3	few	-	TRBV7-3	14	TGTGCCAGCACCTTGGCAGGGAGCGCAGATACGCAGTATTTT	CASTLAGSADTQYF
TRBJ1-2	-	-	TRBV28	13	TGTGCCAGCACCTTAAGACCGGACTATGGCTACACCTTC	CASTLRPDYGYTF
TRBJ2-6	-	-	TRBV28	15	TGTGCCAGCAAGACACAGGGCGCTGGGGCCAACGTCCTGACTTTC	CASKTQGAGANVLTF
TRBJ2-1	-	TRBD2	TRBV7-2	15	TGTGCCAGCAGCTTAGGGCGGGGGGGCCACAATGAGCAGTTCTTC	CASSLGRGGHNEQFF
TRBJ1-2	-	-	TRBV19	13	TGTGCCAGTAGTCGATCCACTAACTATGGCTACACCTTC	CASSRSTNYGYTF
TRBJ1-1	-	TRBD1	TRBV19	16	TGTGCCAGTAGTTTAAGACAGGGGGCGCGGAACACTGAAGCTTTCTTT	CASSLRQGARNTEAFF
TRBJ1-1	once	TRBD1	TRBV2	17	TGTGCCAGCAGTGCGACATGGGACAGGCGGTTAAACACTGAAGCTTTCTTT	CASSATWDRRLNTEAFF
TRBJ2-2	-	-	TRBV7-9	15	TGTGCCAGCAGCTTACTCGCCGCGAACACCGGGGAGCTGTTTTTT	CASSLLAANTGELFF
TRBJ1-2	once	-	TRBV12-3/TRBV12-4	12	TGTGCCAGCAGTTCGACGGGCTATGGCTACACCTTC	CASSSTGYGYTF
TRBJ2-3	-	TRBD1	TRBV6-1	15	TGTGCCAGCAGTGAAGGGGGACAGGGCAGGGATACGCAGTATTTT	CASSEGGQGRDTQYF
TRBJ2-4	few	-	TRBV21-1	16	TGTGCCAGCAGGATACAGGGGGCGCGAAGGATGAACATTCAGTACTTC	CASRIQGARRMNIQYF
TRBJ2-1	-	-	TRBV4-2	14	TGTGCCAGCAGCCCGGAGGGCCTTAGCAATGAGCAGTTCTTC	CASSPEGLSNEQFF
TRBJ2-3	-	-	TRBV5-1	14	TGCGCCAGCAGCTTAGCCACGGAAGGGGATACGCAGTATTTT	CASSLATEGDTQYF
TRBJ2-3	-	TRBD2	TRBV3-1/TRBV3-2	17	TGTGCCAGCAGCCAAGCCTTAGCGGGAGTGAGCACAGATACGCAGTATTTT	CASSQALAGVSTDTQYF
TRBJ1-1	-	-	TRBV28	13	TGTGCCAGCAGTTTGGGCAGGGGAACTGAAGCTTTCTTT	CASSLGRGTEAFF
TRBJ2-5	-	TRBD2	TRBV13	17	TGTGCCAGCAGCTTCCGCCAGGCGGGAGCCACCAGGGAGACCCAGTACTTC	CASSFRQAGATRETQYF
TRBJ2-2	-	-	TRBV20-1	13	TGCAGTGCTAGTCCCGCCAGGGCCGGGGAGCTGTTTTTT	CSASPARAGELFF